These 6 T cell receptor beta chains were sequenced from one sample in a study of cytomegalovirus exposure and HLA in healthy donors (dated by TCRdb to between 2016 and 2019). The library was generated by the immunoSEQ multiplex PCR assay. A mixture of 60 forward primers for TCR Vbeta segments and 13 reverse primers for TCR Jbeta segments was used in the multiplex PCR. This immuneACCESS table, as held by TCRdb, lists in-frame sequences with V and J called but not all clones. Of the missing ones, under half trace to an unresolved V gene in checked studies; the others have no known cause. This sample is represented by about 160,000 clones; 82% of them were singletons. Jointly, the top ten make up 0.96% of the sample. Sequencing used PBMCs. These receptors all stem from a girl aged 2 to 10 in good health and CMV-seropositive.

The rearrangement joins TRBV5-1 to TRBJ2-3, with 8 nucleotides matching TRBD2. V lost 8 bases and J lost 4; bases outside the gene matches: 12. Germline CDR1 SGHRS, CDR2 YFSETQ. This CDR3 has 15 amino acids. Here the CDR3 reads CARTLTSGSSDTQYF. The CDR3 bases are TGCGCCAGAACCCTGACGAGCGGGAGCTCAGATACGCAGTATTTT.

The chain recombines TRBV10-3 with TRBJ1-4; 10 bases are shared with TRBD1. The CDR3 length is 14 residues. The ends lost 3 bases at V and 6 bases at J; junction bases unmatched: 1. In germline, CDR1 is ENHRY, CDR2 SYGVKD. The DNA for the CDR3 is TGTGCCATCAGTGAAGGACAGGGGGATGAAAAACTGTTTTTT. Protein product: CAISEGQGDEKLFF.

CDR3 DNA: TGTGCCAGCAGCGCCCCTCCACAGGGGGCAGGTGTGAGCGGGGAGCTGTTTTTT. The encoded protein is CASSAPPQGAGVSGELFF. This chain joins TRBV9 and TRBJ2-2; 9 nucleotides align to TRBD1. The J segment lost 7 bases and the V segment lost 3 bases, leaving 16 bases of the junction unmatched. Germline loops: CDR1 SGDLS, CDR2 YYNGEE. CDR3 length: 18 residues.

This chain's CDR3 is CASSLWGGTGELFF. CDR3 sequence (DNA): TGTGCCAGCAGCTTATGGGGCGGCACCGGGGAGCTGTTTTTT. The V call is TRBV11-2, the J call TRBJ2-2; D may be TRBD1 (5 bases). There are 14 residues in the CDR3. With 2 bases removed from V and 4 bases from J, the gap between germline ends came to 8 bases. CDR1 is SGHAT, CDR2 FQNNGV, per germline.

As to this clone: At one end, the junction sequence differs from germline, possibly due to a read error. The chain employs TRBV7-9 and TRBJ2-2; a weak D match, TRBD1 (6 bases). The CDR3 runs to 16 residues. Germline loops: CDR1 SEHNR, CDR2 FQNEAQ (reference sequence). CDR3 in DNA: TGTTCCAGCAGCTTAGTTCTCTCCAGGGGTGGCGGGGAGCTGTTTTTT. It specifies CSSSLVLSRGGGELFF. Filled out from reference TRBV7-9 and TRBJ2-2, the complete variable domain reads DTGVSQNPRHKITKRGQNVTFRCDPISEHNRLYWYRQTLGQGPEFLTYFQNEAQLEKSRLLSDRFSAERPKGSFSTLEIQRTEQGDSAMYLCSSSLVLSRGGGELFFGEGSRLTVL.

As DNA, the CDR3 is TGTGCCAGCATTAGTGGCACTGAAGCTTTCTTT. This encodes CASISGTEAFF. The V gene is TRBV28, the J gene TRBJ1-1, with D unclear. CDR3 length: 11 amino acids. Trimming cost V 7 bases and J 4 bases, with 7 bases left between them. The germline CDR1 and CDR2 sequences are MDHEN and SYDVKM.